This paragraph reports one T cell receptor (beta chain). Both 60 Vbeta primers and 13 Jbeta primers went into the PCR. Profiling relied on immunoSEQ multiplex PCR, and the TCRdb table lists in-frame clones only, not all of them. The table records some 110,000 clones, around 64% of them present only once. The CDR3 length is 17 residues. Germline V gene sequence: CDR1 MGHRA, CDR2 YSYEKL. Germline trimming cut 1 base from V and 10 bases from J; bases unmatched to any gene: 14. The sample is drawn from a study of cytomegalovirus exposure and HLA in healthy donors. The receptor was derived from a man in his thirties or forties in good health and CMV-seropositive. This rearrangement joins TRBV4-1 to TRBJ2-1; 9 positions match TRBD2. The sequencing sample was made of PBMCs. CDR3 amino acids: CASSQASTAGGLQEQFF. Here the CDR3 DNA reads TGCGCCAGCAGCCAAGCCTCCACTGCGGGGGGGCTACAAGAGCAGTTCTTC.